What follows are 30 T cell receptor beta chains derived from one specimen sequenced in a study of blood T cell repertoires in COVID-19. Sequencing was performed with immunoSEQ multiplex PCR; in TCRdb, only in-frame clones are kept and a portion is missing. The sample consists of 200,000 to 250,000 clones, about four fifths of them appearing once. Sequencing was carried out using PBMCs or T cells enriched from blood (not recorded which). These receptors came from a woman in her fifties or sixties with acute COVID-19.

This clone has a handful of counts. The CDR3 DNA is TGTGCCAGCTCACCACAGCACAGTAACTATGGCTACACCTTC. It translates to CASSPQHSNYGYTF. The gene calls are TRBV18 and TRBJ1-2; D call uncertain. With 1 base removed from V and 1 base from J, the gap between germline ends came to 7 bases. CDR1 and CDR2 from the germline V gene are KGHSH and LQKENI. The CDR3 spans 14 residues.

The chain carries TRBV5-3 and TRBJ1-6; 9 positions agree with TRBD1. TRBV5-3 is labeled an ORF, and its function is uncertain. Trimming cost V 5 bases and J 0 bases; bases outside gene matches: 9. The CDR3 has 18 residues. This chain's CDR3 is CARRPGTGPSSYNSPLHF. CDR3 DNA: TGTGCCAGAAGGCCCGGGACAGGGCCCAGCTCCTATAATTCACCCCTCCACTTT.

CDR3 bases: TGTGCCAGCAGCTCCATACAGGGTGGCCTCTCTGGGGCCAACGTCCTGACTTTC. The encoded protein is CASSSIQGGLSGANVLTF. V usage is TRBV7-9 and J usage is TRBJ2-6, with a weak D call TRBD1 (6 bases). V lost 4 bases to trimming and J lost 0 bases, with 16 bases between them. Germline V gene lookup returns CDR1 SEHNR and CDR2 FQNEAQ (reference sequence). This CDR3 region has 18 residues.

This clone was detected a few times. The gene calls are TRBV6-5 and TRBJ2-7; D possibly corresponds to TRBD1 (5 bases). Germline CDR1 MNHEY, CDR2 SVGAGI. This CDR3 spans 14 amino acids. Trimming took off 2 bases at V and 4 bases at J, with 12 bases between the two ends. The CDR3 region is CASSYRSRDYEQYF. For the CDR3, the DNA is TGTGCCAGCAGTTACCGTAGCAGGGATTACGAGCAGTACTTC.

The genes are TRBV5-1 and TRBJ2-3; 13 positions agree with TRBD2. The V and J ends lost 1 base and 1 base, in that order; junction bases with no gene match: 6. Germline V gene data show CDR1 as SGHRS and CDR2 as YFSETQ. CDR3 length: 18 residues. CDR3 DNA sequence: TGCGCCAGCAGCTTGCCGGGACTAGCGGGGTTCGGCACAGATACGCAGTATTTT. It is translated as CASSLPGLAGFGTDTQYF.

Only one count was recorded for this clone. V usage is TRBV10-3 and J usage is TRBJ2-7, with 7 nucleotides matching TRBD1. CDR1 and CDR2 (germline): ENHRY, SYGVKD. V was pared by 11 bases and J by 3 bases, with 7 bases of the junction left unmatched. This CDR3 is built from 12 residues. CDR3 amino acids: CAVRQGNYEQYF. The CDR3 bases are TGTGCCGTTCGACAGGGCAACTACGAGCAGTACTTC.

The CDR3 bases are TGTGCCAGCAGCTTAGACCCAAGGGCCACACAGGGTACGCAGTATTTT. Translation: CASSLDPRATQGTQYF. The chain has TRBV7-9 and TRBJ2-3; D possibly corresponds to TRBD1 (6 bases). V gave up 1 base and J gave up 8 bases, with 19 bases separating them. The CDR3 has 16 amino acids. The germline CDR1 and CDR2 sequences are SEHNR and FQNEAQ (reference sequence).

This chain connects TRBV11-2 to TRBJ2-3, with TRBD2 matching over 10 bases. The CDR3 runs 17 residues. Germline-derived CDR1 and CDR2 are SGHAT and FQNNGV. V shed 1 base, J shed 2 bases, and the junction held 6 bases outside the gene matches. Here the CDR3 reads CASSLGGAGGYTDTQYF. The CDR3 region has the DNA TGTGCCAGCAGCTTAGGGGGAGCGGGAGGGTACACAGATACGCAGTATTTT.

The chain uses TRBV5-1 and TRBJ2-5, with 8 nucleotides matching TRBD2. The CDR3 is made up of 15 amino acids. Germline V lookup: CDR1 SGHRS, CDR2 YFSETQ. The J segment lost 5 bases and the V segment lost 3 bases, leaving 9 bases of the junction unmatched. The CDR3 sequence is CASSSRAGAGETQYF. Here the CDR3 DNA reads TGCGCCAGCAGCTCCAGAGCGGGGGCGGGGGAGACCCAGTACTTC.

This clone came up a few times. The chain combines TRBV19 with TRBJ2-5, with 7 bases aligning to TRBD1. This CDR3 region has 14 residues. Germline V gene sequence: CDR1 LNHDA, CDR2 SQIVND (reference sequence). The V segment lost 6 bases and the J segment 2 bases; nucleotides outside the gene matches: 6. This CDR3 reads CASSSTGPQETQYF. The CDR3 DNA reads TGTGCCAGTAGCTCGACAGGGCCACAAGAGACCCAGTACTTC.

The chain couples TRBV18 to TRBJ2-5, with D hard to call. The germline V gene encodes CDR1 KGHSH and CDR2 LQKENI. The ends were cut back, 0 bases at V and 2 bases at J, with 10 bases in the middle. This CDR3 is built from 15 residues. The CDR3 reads CASSPPTGFQETQYF. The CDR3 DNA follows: TGTGCCAGCTCACCACCGACTGGGTTTCAAGAGACCCAGTACTTC.

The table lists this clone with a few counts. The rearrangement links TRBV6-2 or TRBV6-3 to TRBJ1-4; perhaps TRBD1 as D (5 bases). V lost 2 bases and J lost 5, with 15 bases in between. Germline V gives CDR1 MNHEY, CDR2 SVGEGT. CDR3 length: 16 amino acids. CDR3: CASSYPPTGFNEKLFF. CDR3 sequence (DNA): TGTGCCAGCAGTTACCCCCCAACAGGCTTCAATGAAAAACTGTTTTTT.

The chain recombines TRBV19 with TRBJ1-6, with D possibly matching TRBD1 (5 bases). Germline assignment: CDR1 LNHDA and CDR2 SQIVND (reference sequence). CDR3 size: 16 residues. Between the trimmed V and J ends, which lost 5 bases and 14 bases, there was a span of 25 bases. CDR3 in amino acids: CASSATLVGGGRTLHF. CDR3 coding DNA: TGTGCCAGTAGTGCTACTCTTGTCGGCGGGGGTAGGACCCTCCACTTT.

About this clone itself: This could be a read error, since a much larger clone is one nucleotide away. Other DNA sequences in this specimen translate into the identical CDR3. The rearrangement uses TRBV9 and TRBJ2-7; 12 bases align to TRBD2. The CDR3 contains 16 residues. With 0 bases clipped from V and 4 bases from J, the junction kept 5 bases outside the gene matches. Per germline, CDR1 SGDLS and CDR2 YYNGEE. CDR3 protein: CASSVGLAGGQYEQYF. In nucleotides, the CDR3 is TGTGCCAGCAGCGTAGGGCTAGCGGGGGGGCAATACGAGCAGTACTTC.

The CDR3 is CASSLARQGPPLHF. CDR3 nucleotide sequence: TGTGCCAGCAGCTTAGCGCGACAGGGGCCACCCCTCCACTTT. This sequence joins TRBV7-9 and TRBJ1-6, with TRBD1 identical over 8 bases. J lost 11 bases, V lost 0 bases, and 3 bases had no gene match. CDR3 length equals 14 residues. Germline V gives CDR1 SEHNR, CDR2 FQNEAQ (reference sequence).

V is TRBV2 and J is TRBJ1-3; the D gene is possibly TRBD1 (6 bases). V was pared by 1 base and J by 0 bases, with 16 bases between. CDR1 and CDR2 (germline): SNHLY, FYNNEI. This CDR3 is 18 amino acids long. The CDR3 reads CASSEGFGGASSGNTIYF. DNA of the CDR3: TGTGCCAGCAGTGAAGGTTTTGGGGGCGCGAGCTCTGGAAACACCATATATTTT.

The CDR3 is CASSLFQGAGSYEQYF. CDR3 sequence (DNA): TGCGCCAGCAGCTTGTTCCAGGGGGCTGGCTCCTACGAGCAGTACTTC. The rearrangement joins TRBV5-1 to TRBJ2-7, with 8 bases lining up with TRBD1. Per the germline V gene, CDR1 is SGHRS and CDR2 is YFSETQ. The CDR3 consists of 16 residues. The V segment lost 1 base and the J segment 0 bases; nucleotides outside the gene matches: 6.

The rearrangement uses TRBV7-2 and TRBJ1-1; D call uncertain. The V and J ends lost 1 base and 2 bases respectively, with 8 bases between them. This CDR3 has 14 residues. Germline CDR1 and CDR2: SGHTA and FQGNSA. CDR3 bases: TGTGCCAGCAGCTTAGGATCTAGCAACACTGAAGCTTTCTTT. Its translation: CASSLGSSNTEAFF. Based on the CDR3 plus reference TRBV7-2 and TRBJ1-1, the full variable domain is GAGVSQSPSNKVTEKGKDVELRCDPISGHTALYWYRQSLGQGLEFLIYFQGNSAPDKSGLPSDRFSAERTGGSVSTLTIQRTQQEDSAVYLCASSLGSSNTEAFFGQGTRLTVV.

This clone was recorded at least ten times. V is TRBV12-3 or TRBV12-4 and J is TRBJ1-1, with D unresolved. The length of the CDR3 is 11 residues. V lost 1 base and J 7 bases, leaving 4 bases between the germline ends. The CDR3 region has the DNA TGTGCCAGCAGTTTAGGAGTTGAAGCTTTCTTT. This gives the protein CASSLGVEAFF.

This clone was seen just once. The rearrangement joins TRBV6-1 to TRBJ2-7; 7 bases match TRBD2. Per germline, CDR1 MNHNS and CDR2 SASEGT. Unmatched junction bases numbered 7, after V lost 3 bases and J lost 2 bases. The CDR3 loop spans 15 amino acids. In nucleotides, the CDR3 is TGTGCCAGCAGTGAGGCTACGGCGGGAGCCTACGAGCAGTACTTC. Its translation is CASSEATAGAYEQYF.

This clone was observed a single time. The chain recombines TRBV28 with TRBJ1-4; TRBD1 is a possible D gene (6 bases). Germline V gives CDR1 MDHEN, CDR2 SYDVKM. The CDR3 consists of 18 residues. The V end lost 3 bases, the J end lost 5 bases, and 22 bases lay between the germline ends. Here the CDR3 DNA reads TGTGCCAGCAGTTTCACCTCCGGGGGGCAAGGTTGGAATGAAAAACTGTTTTTT. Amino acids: CASSFTSGGQGWNEKLFF.

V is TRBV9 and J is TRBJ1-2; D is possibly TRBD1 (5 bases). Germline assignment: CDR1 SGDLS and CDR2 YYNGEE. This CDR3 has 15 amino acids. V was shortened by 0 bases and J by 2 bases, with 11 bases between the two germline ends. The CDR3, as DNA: TGTGCCAGCAGCGTAGAGTACAGGACAAACTATGGCTACACCTTC. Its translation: CASSVEYRTNYGYTF.

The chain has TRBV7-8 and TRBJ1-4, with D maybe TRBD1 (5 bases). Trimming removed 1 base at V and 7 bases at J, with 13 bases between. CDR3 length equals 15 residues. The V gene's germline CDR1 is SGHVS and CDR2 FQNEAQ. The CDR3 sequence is CASSLEGRGSEKLFF. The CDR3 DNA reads TGTGCCAGCAGCTTAGAGGGGCGGGGGTCTGAAAAACTGTTTTTT.

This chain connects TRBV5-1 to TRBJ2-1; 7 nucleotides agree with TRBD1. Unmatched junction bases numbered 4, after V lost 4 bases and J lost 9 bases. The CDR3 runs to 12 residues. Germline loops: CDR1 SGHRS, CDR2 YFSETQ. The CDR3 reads CASSEQGPEQFF. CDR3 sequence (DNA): TGCGCCAGCAGCGAACAGGGGCCTGAGCAGTTCTTC.

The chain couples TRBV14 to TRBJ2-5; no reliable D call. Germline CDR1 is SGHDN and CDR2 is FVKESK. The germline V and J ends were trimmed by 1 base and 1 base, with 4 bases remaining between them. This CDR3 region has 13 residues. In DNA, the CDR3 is TGTGCCAGCAGCCAAGGGGCCCAAGAGACCCAGTACTTC. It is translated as CASSQGAQETQYF.

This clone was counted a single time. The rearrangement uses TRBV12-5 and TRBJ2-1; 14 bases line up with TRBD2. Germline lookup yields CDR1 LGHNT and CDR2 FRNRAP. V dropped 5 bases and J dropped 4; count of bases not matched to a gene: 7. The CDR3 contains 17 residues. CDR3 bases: TGTGCTAGTGGTAGGGGACTAGCGGGGGCCTTTTACAATGAGCAGTTCTTC. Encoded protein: CASGRGLAGAFYNEQFF.

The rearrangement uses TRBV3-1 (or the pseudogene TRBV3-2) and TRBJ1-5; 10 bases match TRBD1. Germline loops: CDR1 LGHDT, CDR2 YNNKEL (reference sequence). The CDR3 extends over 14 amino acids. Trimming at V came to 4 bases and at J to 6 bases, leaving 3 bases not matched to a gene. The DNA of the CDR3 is TGTGCCAGCAGCCCGACAGGGGGCCTTCAGCCCCAGCATTTT. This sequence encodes CASSPTGGLQPQHF.

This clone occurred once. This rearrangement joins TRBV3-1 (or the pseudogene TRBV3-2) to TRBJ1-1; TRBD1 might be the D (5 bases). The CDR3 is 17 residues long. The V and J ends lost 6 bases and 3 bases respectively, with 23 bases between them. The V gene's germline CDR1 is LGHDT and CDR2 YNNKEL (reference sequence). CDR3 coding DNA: TGTGCCAGCAGTCAATTAGGGGTTCTGGGCCGTGACACTGAAGCTTTCTTT. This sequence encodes CASSQLGVLGRDTEAFF.

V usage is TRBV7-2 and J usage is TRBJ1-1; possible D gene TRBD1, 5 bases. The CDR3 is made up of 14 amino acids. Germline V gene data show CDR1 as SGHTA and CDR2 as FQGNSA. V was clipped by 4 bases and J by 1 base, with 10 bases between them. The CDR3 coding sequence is TGTGCCAGCAGCTCGATTACAGGGAACACTGAAGCTTTCTTT. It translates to CASSSITGNTEAFF.

The CDR3 region has the DNA TGTGCCAGCAGCTTCGGACACCTCAATGAGCAGTTCTTC. The encoded protein is CASSFGHLNEQFF. V gene TRBV7-9 combines with J gene TRBJ2-1; TRBD1 might be the D (5 bases). This CDR3 region has 13 residues. Per the germline V gene, CDR1 is SEHNR and CDR2 is FQNEAQ (reference sequence). V was cut by 3 bases and J by 6 bases, with 9 bases left in between.